The sequence of this T cell receptor (beta chain) was determined in a study of memory CD4+ T cells and cytomegalovirus serostatus. The CDR3 sequence is 14 residues long. The V gene lost 7 bases and the J gene lost 4 bases, with 17 bases spanning the gap. Germline assignment: CDR1 SNHLY and CDR2 FYNNEI. The sort gate was single viable CD3+CD4+CD8-CD45RO+ cells for memory CD4+ T cells. Libraries were prepared by immunoSEQ multiplex PCR; TCRdb keeps only in-frame clonotypes and omits some of them. This sample carries tens of thousands of clones, roughly four fifths of them seen once, and the ten largest clones take roughly 1.7%.

Sequencing input: memory CD4+ T cells from blood. The V and J genes are TRBV2 and TRBJ2-7; D ambiguous. The sequence was collected from an adult in good health and CMV-seronegative. In DNA, the CDR3 is TGTGCCAGCATCGGGTCCAGGCGAAATTACGAGCAGTACTTC. Amino acids: CASIGSRRNYEQYF.